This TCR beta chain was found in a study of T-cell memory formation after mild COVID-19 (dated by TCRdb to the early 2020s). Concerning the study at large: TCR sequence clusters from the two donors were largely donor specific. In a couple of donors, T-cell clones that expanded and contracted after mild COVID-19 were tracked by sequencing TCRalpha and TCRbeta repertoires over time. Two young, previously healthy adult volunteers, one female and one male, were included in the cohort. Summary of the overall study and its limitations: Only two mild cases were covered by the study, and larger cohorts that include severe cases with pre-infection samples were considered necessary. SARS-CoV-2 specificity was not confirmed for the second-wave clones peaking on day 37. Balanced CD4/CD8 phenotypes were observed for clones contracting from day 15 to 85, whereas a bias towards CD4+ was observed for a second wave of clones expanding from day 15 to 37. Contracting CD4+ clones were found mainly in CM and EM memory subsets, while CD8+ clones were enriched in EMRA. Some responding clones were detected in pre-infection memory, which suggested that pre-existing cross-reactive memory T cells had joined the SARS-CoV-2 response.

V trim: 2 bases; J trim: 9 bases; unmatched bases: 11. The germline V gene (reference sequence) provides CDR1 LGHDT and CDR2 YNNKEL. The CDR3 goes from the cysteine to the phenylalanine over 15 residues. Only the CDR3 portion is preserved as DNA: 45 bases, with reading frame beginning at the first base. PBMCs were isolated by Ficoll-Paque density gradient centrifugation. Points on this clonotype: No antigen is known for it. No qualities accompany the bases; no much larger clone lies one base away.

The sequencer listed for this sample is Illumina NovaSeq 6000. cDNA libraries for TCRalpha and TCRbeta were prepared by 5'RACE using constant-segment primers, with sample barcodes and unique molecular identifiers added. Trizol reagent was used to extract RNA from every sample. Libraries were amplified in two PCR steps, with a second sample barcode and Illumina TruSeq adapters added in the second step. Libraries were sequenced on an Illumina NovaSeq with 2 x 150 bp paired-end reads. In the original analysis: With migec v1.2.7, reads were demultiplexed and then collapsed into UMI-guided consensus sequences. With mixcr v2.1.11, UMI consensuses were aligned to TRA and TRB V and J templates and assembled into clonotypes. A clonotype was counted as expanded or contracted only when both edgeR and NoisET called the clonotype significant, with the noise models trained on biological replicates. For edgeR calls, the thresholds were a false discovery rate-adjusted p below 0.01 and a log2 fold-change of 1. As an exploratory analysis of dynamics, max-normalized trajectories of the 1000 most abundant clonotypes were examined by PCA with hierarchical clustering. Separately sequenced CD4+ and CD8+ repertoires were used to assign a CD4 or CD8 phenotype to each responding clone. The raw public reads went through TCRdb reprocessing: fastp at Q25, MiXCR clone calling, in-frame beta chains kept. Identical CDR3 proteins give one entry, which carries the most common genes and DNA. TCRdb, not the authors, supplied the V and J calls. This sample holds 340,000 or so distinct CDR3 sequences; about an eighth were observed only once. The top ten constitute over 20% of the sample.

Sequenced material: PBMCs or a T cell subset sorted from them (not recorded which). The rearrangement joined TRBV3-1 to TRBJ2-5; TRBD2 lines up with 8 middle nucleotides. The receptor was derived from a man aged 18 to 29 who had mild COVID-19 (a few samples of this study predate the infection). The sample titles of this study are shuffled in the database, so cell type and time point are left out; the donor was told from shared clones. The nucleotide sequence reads TGTGCCAGCAGCCAAAACTTAGCGGGGTCCGGGGCCCAGTACTTC. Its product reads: CASSQNLAGSGAQYF.